Here is one TCR beta chain with its context. In its sample, this clonotype was seen a few times. Its antigen specificity is not known. It has no much larger one-base neighbor in the sample; base qualities were not kept. This sample stems from a study of T cells after yellow fever vaccination (dated by TCRdb to the late 2010s). Broadly, across the study: The SMART-Seq v4 Ultra Low Input RNA kit was used to prepare libraries from fractions with low cell numbers. Two healthy male donors made up the cohort, one aged 18 to 30 years and the other aged 30 to 39 years. Blood was drawn at multiple timepoints before and after primary and secondary immunization, with bulk PBMC replicates and cell subsets isolated. To follow T-cell clones before and after both primary and booster YFV17D yellow fever vaccination, bulk TCR alpha and beta repertoires underwent longitudinal sequencing. On the study overall, not on this receptor specifically: A small fraction of clonotypes showed up in both the CD4 and CD8 compartments, probably as a result of convergent recombination. The secondary T-cell response was found to be weaker but faster than the primary response, with a peak reached on day 5 rather than on day 15. Because only two donors were included in the study, the extent to which the findings can be generalized is limited. Computational filtering was needed because FACS-sorted repertoires could contain abundant contaminating clonotypes from the bulk population. Most clones expanded after primary vaccination were re-detected after the booster (almost 98% of CD4 and roughly 85% of CD8), suggesting broad memory maintenance.

The CDR3, cysteine through phenylalanine, is 16 amino acids long. This entry keeps only the CDR3 DNA: 48 bases, framed from base 1. V lost 5 bases and J lost 1 base; the stretch between them is 18 bases long. The germline V gene encodes CDR1 SGHKS and CDR2 YYEKEE (reference sequence). The treatment or condition label here, explained by the study, means: live attenuated yellow fever vaccine strain. A standard Ficoll-Paque protocol was used to isolate PBMCs from peripheral blood. Dynabeads CD4 and CD8 positive selection kits were used to isolate the CD4 and CD8 T-cell fractions. TriZol was used to extract RNA from bulk PBMCs, from CD4 and CD8 fractions, and from dextramer-positive and dextramer-negative fractions. The sample was run on an Illumina NovaSeq 6000. TCR cDNA was made using 5'RACE template switching, a step that added a universal primer site and unique molecular identifiers. Priming of cDNA synthesis was performed from both the TCR alpha and TCR beta constant segments. Libraries were amplified in two PCR steps, with sample barcodes and sequencing adapters added in the second step. Sequencing of libraries was performed on Illumina HiSeq 2500 (2x100 bp) or NovaSeq (2x150 bp). The authors' analysis ran thus. MIGEC was used to demultiplex reads and collapse the reads into UMI consensus sequences, and MiXCR was used for V(D)J alignment. Using edgeR on replicate PBMC samples, clonotypes were called vaccine-responding if FDR was below 0.01 and the log2 fold change was above 5 up to day 15. CD4 or CD8 identity was assigned to each bulk clonotype according to whether the clonotype was present at higher abundance in the sequenced CD4 repertoire or the sequenced CD8 repertoire. TCRdb redid the processing of the public reads, applying fastp at Q25 and MiXCR, and retained in-frame beta chains. One record per CDR3 amino acid sequence lists the most common genes and DNA. The V and J calls and clone size come from TCRdb's table, not from the authors' own analysis. The sample contains hundreds of thousands of distinct CDR3 sequences, under 15% of them found a single time. The ten biggest clones cover approximately 3.4% of the sample.

The sequence came from a man aged 18 to 29 who received the YFV17D yellow fever vaccine. This specimen consisted of CD4+ T cells sorted from PBMCs, obtained 15 days after the yellow fever booster vaccination. This receptor chain uses TRBV5-5 and TRBJ1-1; no D gene can be assigned with confidence. The CDR3 here reads CASSFDPVLENTEAFF. The DNA sequence reads TGTGCCAGCAGTTTTGACCCGGTTTTAGAGAACACTGAAGCTTTCTTT.